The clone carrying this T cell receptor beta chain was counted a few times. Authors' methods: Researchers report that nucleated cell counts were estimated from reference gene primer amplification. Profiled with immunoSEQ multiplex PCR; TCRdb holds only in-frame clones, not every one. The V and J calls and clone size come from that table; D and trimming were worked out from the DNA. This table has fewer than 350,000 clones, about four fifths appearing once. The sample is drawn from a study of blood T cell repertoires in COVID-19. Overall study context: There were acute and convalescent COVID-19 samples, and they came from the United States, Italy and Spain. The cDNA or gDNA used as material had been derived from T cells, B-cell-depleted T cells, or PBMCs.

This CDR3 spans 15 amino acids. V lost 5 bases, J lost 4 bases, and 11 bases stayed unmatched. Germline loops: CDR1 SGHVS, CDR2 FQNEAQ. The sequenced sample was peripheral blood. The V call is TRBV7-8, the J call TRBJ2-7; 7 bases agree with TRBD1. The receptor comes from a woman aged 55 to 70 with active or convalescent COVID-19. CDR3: CASSPREGAGYEQYF. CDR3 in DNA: TGTGCCAGCAGCCCCCGCGAGGGGGCCGGTTACGAGCAGTACTTC.